The clone carrying this T cell receptor beta chain was detected only a few times. TCRdb used MiXCR to reprocess the 5' RACE reads, holding one entry per CDR3 protein. The table includes 310,000 or so distinct CDR3 sequences, 15% to 25% detected once. The sample comes from a study of CD8 T cells in ankylosing spondylitis. This CDR3 spans 14 amino acids. Germline V CDR1 and CDR2: SGHVS, FNYEAQ. V lost 7 bases and J 0 bases, leaving 12 bases between the germline ends. The sequencing sample was made of blood, either unsorted or a sorted T cell fraction (not recorded which). This chain joins TRBV7-6 and TRBJ2-5; a possible D gene is TRBD1 (6 bases). This receptor was obtained from a male donor with ankylosing spondylitis or in good health (not recorded which). The CDR3 coding sequence is TGTGCCAGCATACCATCAGGGGACCAAGAGACCCAGTACTTC. Its translation is CASIPSGDQETQYF.